Following are 3 T cell receptor beta chains from one sample sequenced in a study of cytomegalovirus exposure and HLA in healthy donors. Amplification used 60 Vbeta primers and 13 Jbeta primers. TCRdb's copy holds only in-frame clones and misses some; the assay was immunoSEQ multiplex PCR. The sample shows over 200,000 clones, around 80% of them seen only once. The source material was PBMCs. The receptors originated from a woman aged 35 to 49 in good health and CMV-seronegative.

V gene TRBV4-3 combines with J gene TRBJ2-7; possible D gene TRBD1, 6 bases. In germline, CDR1 is LGHNA, CDR2 YSLEER. V lost 1 base and J 0 bases, leaving 10 bases between the germline ends. CDR3 length equals 15 residues. Here the CDR3 DNA reads TGCGCCAGCAGCCAAGGAGGGGGAAACTCCTACGAGCAGTACTTC. Its protein product is CASSQGGGNSYEQYF.

This clone was counted between two and nine times. This rearrangement joins TRBV28 to TRBJ1-1; D call uncertain. The CDR3 extends over 14 amino acids. V was cut by 7 bases and J by 0 bases, with 12 bases left in between. From germline, CDR1 is MDHEN and CDR2 SYDVKM. For the CDR3, the DNA is TGTGCCAGCATCCATTCAGACTTGAACACTGAAGCTTTCTTT. As protein: CASIHSDLNTEAFF. Looking up the rest from reference TRBV28 and TRBJ1-1 gives the full variable domain: DVKVTQSSRYLVKRTGEKVFLECVQDMDHENMFWYRQDPGLGLRLIYFSYDVKMKEKGDIPEGYSVSREKKERFSLILESASTNQTSMYLCASIHSDLNTEAFFGQGTRLTVV.

The chain uses TRBV25-1 and TRBJ2-5; 10 bases line up with TRBD1. V gave up 8 bases and J gave up 4 bases; unmatched junction bases: 16. Per germline, CDR1 MGHDK and CDR2 SYGVNS. CDR3 length: 17 residues. In DNA form, the CDR3 reads TGTGCCAGCCTTGGGACAGGGGCCTCAACCACCTCAGAGACCCAGTACTTC. Translation: CASLGTGASTTSETQYF.